Shown below are 23 T cell receptor beta chains from a single sample sequenced in a study of post-analysis software for immune sequencing data. Study results and limitations: Controls had lower frequencies than patients of about 5 TRBV segments, which included TRBV5-6, TRBV5-1 and TRBV20-1.

These receptors' antigens are unknown. Unique molecular identifiers tagged the TCR beta cDNA libraries. TCRdb used MiXCR to reprocess the PCR reads, holding one entry per CDR3 protein. The sample holds 800,000 to 950,000 distinct CDR3 sequences, roughly 50% seen once. The specimen was blood. The source of these receptors is a girl under 18 with multiple sclerosis.

The V gene is TRBV7-3, the J gene TRBJ1-5; 7 bases line up with TRBD1. Germline loops: CDR1 SGHTA, CDR2 FQGTGA. Germline trimming cut 0 bases from V and 6 bases from J; bases unmatched to any gene: 8. CDR3 length: 16 amino acids. This chain's CDR3 is CASSLTQGKSGQPQHF. In nucleotides, the CDR3 is TGTGCCAGCAGCTTAACACAGGGGAAGAGTGGTCAGCCCCAGCATTTT.

The genes are TRBV5-1 and TRBJ2-1, with 7 positions matching TRBD1. V shed 4 bases and J 6 bases; nucleotides not matched to a gene: 13. The CDR3 runs 16 residues. Germline values: CDR1 SGHRS, CDR2 YFSETQ. The CDR3 is CASSPRQGRVSNEQFF. The CDR3 DNA reads TGCGCCAGCAGCCCAAGACAGGGCAGGGTTAGCAATGAGCAGTTCTTC.

The rearrangement links TRBV7-2 to TRBJ2-4, with D tentatively TRBD2 (5 bases). Germline loops: CDR1 SGHTA, CDR2 FQGNSA. This CDR3 comprises 13 residues. Trimming pared 6 bases from V and 7 bases from J, leaving 13 bases between. The CDR3 DNA reads TGTGCCAGCAGGGGCGGGCCTCGGAACATTCAGTACTTC. This translates into CASRGGPRNIQYF.

The chain couples TRBV6-6 to TRBJ2-7; 7 nucleotides align to TRBD1. The J call may be in error: the DNA end matches TRBJ2-5 better. From germline, CDR1 is MNHNY and CDR2 SVGAGI (reference sequence). This CDR3 spans 15 amino acids. The CDR3 reads CASSDGQAFGQTQYF. The CDR3 bases are TGTGCCAGCAGCGATGGACAGGCCTTTGGACAGACCCAGTACTTC.

The chain links TRBV29-1 to TRBJ2-7; 7 nucleotides match TRBD1. Per germline, CDR1 SQVTM and CDR2 ANQGSEA. The CDR3 contains 14 residues. V lost 6 bases to trimming and J lost 1 base; unmatched junction nucleotides: 9. For the CDR3, the DNA is TGCAGCGTAAAGGGACAGCCGTTTTCCTACGAGCAGTACTTC. This codes for CSVKGQPFSYEQYF.

The rearrangement links TRBV10-3 to TRBJ2-2; 9 positions match TRBD1. J lost 5 bases, V lost 11 bases, and 0 bases had no gene match. CDR3 length: 11 residues. Looked up from germline, CDR1 is ENHRY and CDR2 is SYGVKD. This CDR3 reads CAGTGTGELFF. DNA for the CDR3: TGTGCCGGGACAGGGACCGGGGAGCTGTTTTTT.

This chain links TRBV5-1 with TRBJ2-5, with 7 bases that match TRBD1. The V gene's germline CDR1 is SGHRS and CDR2 YFSETQ. This CDR3 has 14 residues. V gave up 0 bases and J gave up 4 bases; unmatched junction bases: 3. The CDR3 DNA sequence: TGCGCCAGCAGCTTGGCTTGGACAGGAGAGACCCAGTACTTC. Translating it yields CASSLAWTGETQYF.

The chain recombines TRBV11-2 with TRBJ1-2; possible D gene TRBD1, 5 bases. Germline-derived CDR1 and CDR2 are SGHAT and FQNNGV. Trimming pared 1 base from V and 10 bases from J, leaving 13 bases between. This CDR3 contains 13 residues. DNA of the CDR3: TGTGCCAGCAGCTTAGTGGGGGGAAGTGTCTACACCTTC. It yields the protein CASSLVGGSVYTF.

V usage is TRBV7-2 and J usage is TRBJ2-1, with 8 bases lining up with TRBD2. The CDR3 extends over 20 amino acids. Unmatched junction bases numbered 25, after V lost 3 bases and J lost 9 bases. Looked up from germline, CDR1 is SGHTA and CDR2 is FQGNSA. Here the CDR3 DNA reads TGTGCCAGCAGCTTTTTCCTCGGTCTAGGTAGCGGGGAGGCAGCGAGTGAGCAGTTCTTC. As protein: CASSFFLGLGSGEAASEQFF.

This chain joins TRBV5-6 and TRBJ2-1; D perhaps matches TRBD2 (6 bases). Trimming took 6 bases from V and 0 from J, leaving 10 bases between them. The CDR3 runs 14 residues. Germline V gene sequence: CDR1 SGHDT, CDR2 YYEEEE. This chain's CDR3 is CASTGVISYNEQFF. The CDR3 DNA sequence: TGTGCCAGCACGGGGGTTATCTCCTACAATGAGCAGTTCTTC.

This clonotype was recorded a few times. The J gene is TRBJ1-1, the V gene TRBV27; maybe TRBD1 (6 bases). Germline V CDR1 and CDR2: MNHEY, SMNVEV (reference sequence). Trimming pared 5 bases from V and 0 bases from J, leaving 10 bases between. The CDR3 runs 14 residues. The CDR3 nucleotides are TGTGCCAGCAGTGGATGGGGGCTGAACACTGAAGCTTTCTTT. This translates into CASSGWGLNTEAFF.

This clonotype was observed once. V and J are TRBV20-1 and TRBJ2-1; D unresolved. The CDR3 contains 14 residues. Germline CDR1 reads DFQATT; CDR2 reads SNEGSKA (reference sequence). Trimming took off 5 bases at V and 7 bases at J, with 18 bases between the two ends. CDR3 amino acids: CSAAALRKGNEQFF. The DNA for the CDR3 is TGCAGTGCTGCCGCTCTCCGGAAGGGAAATGAGCAGTTCTTC.

J is TRBJ2-1 and V is TRBV20-1; tentatively, D is TRBD1 or TRBD2 (5 bases each). Germline V gives CDR1 DFQATT, CDR2 SNEGSKA (reference sequence). Trimming removed 4 bases from V and 2 bases from J, with 15 bases in between. The CDR3 runs 15 residues. The CDR3 is CSATLTGTAYNEQFF. In DNA, the CDR3 is TGCAGTGCTACCTTAACTGGGACCGCCTACAATGAGCAGTTCTTC.

This chain links TRBV28 with TRBJ1-5, with TRBD1 identical over 8 bases. The CDR3 consists of 15 residues. Per germline, CDR1 MDHEN and CDR2 SYDVKM. J lost 4 bases, V lost 4 bases, and 6 bases had no gene match. The CDR3 DNA reads TGTGCCAGCAGTTCAAGGACAGGGTTTAATCAGCCCCAGCATTTT. Encoded protein: CASSSRTGFNQPQHF.

This clonotype was observed a few times. The chain couples TRBV20-1 to TRBJ2-1, with TRBD2 matching 11 bases. CDR1 DFQATT and CDR2 SNEGSKA come from the germline V gene (reference sequence). V was pared by 3 bases and J by 4 bases, with 8 bases of the junction left unmatched. The CDR3 loop spans 16 amino acids. DNA of the CDR3: TGCAGTGCTAGGCGGACTAGCGGGTTTCCTTACAATGAGCAGTTCTTC. Its translation: CSARRTSGFPYNEQFF.

The rearrangement joins TRBV5-1 to TRBJ1-6; D not certain. Germline lookup yields CDR1 SGHRS and CDR2 YFSETQ. CDR3 length: 15 residues. V lost 4 bases, J lost 10 bases, and 18 bases lay in between. In DNA, the CDR3 is TGCGCCAGCAGCCAGAGGACCCCTAGAGAGTCACCCCTCCACTTT. Protein: CASSQRTPRESPLHF.

V is TRBV29-1 and J is TRBJ2-3; perhaps TRBD2 as D (5 bases). The CDR3 totals 13 residues. The germline V gene has CDR1 SQVTM and CDR2 ANQGSEA. The V end lost 4 bases, the J end lost 8 bases, and 16 bases lay between the germline ends. Here the CDR3 reads CSVGESHIGTQYF. The CDR3 nucleotides are TGCAGCGTTGGGGAGTCTCATATCGGTACGCAGTATTTT.

The rearrangement links TRBV7-2 to TRBJ2-4, with 7 bases matching TRBD1. The assigned J gene may be wrong: the sequence end matches TRBJ2-7 better. Germline lookup yields CDR1 SGHTA and CDR2 FQGNSA. This CDR3 region has 15 residues. This chain's CDR3 is CASSLRGQRNYEQYF. CDR3 in DNA: TGTGCCAGCAGCTTACGGGGACAGCGCAACTACGAGCAGTACTTC.

V usage is TRBV6-1 and J usage is TRBJ2-5; TRBD1 agrees at 10 bases. The J call could be wrong; TRBJ2-7 is a better fit for the DNA end. Germline V lookup: CDR1 MNHNS, CDR2 SASEGT. This CDR3 has 15 residues. CDR3 protein: CASSEGGTGAYEQYF. The DNA for the CDR3 is TGTGCCAGCAGTGAAGGAGGGACAGGGGCCTACGAGCAGTACTTC.

The rearrangement joins TRBV29-1 to TRBJ1-2; 11 positions agree with TRBD1. There are 12 residues in the CDR3. Looked up from germline, CDR1 is SQVTM and CDR2 is ANQGSEA. V was clipped by 4 bases and J by 9 bases; unmatched bases: 4. CDR3 in DNA: TGCAGCGTTGGGACAGGGGGCTTTCGCTACACCTTC. This encodes CSVGTGGFRYTF.

This chain links TRBV12-3 or TRBV12-4 with TRBJ2-7; 9 bases line up with TRBD1. The CDR3 has 14 residues. J lost 3 bases, V lost 4 bases, and 4 bases had no gene match. For the CDR3, the DNA is TGTGCCAGCAGTTCAAGACAGGGGGACTACGAGCAGTACTTC. It specifies CASSSRQGDYEQYF.

The chain has TRBV11-1 and TRBJ2-4; the match to TRBD1 covers 7 bases. Germline trimming cut 6 bases from V and 1 base from J; bases unmatched to any gene: 9. Germline CDR1 is SGHAT and CDR2 is FQDESV (reference sequence). This CDR3 contains 16 residues. CDR3 protein: CASSRGQAFAKNIQYF. In DNA, the CDR3 is TGTGCCAGCAGTCGTGGACAGGCTTTCGCCAAAAACATTCAGTACTTC.

The rearrangement joins TRBV5-5 to TRBJ1-2; TRBD1 might be the D (5 bases). CDR1 is SGHKS, CDR2 YYEKEE, per germline (reference sequence). Deletions cut 4 bases from V and 5 bases from J, with 12 bases between. This CDR3 is built from 13 residues. The DNA for the CDR3 is TGTGCCAGCAGCATGACAGCACATTATGGCTACACCTTC. Encoded protein: CASSMTAHYGYTF.